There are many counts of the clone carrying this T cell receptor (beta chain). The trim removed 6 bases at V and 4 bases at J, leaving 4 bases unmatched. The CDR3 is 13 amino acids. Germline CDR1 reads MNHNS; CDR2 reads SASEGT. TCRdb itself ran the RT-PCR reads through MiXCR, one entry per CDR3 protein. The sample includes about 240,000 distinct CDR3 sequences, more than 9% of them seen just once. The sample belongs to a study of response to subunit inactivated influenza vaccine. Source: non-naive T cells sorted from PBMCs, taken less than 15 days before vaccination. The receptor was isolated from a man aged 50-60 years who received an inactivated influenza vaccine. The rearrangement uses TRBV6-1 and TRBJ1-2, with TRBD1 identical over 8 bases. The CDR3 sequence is CASSRGLGYGYTF. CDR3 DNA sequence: TGTGCCAGCAGCAGGGGGCTCGGCTATGGCTACACCTTC.